These 17 T cell receptor beta chains were sequenced from one sample in a study of blood T cells in healthy people across ages. Combining a sample-barcoded 5' primer with a J-beta primer mix, a second PCR ran for 7 to 11 cycles. Each CDR3 protein gets one entry after TCRdb re-called the 5' RACE reads with MiXCR. The sample has roughly 1,500,000 distinct CDR3 sequences; around 35% are singletons. The source material was blood. The receptors derive from a woman aged 25 to 45 in good health.

The chain employs TRBV7-3 and TRBJ2-7, with no clear D. The V end was cut by 2 bases, the J end by 3 bases, with 8 bases between. This CDR3 spans 13 amino acids. Germline loops: CDR1 SGHTA, CDR2 FQGTGA. CDR3 sequence (DNA): TGTGCCAGCAGCTTACTCAGTCTCTACGAGCAGTACTTC. Amino acids: CASSLLSLYEQYF.

This clonotype has ten or more counts. This chain uses TRBV4-1 with TRBJ2-1; 8 bases fit TRBD2. Germline V lookup: CDR1 MGHRA, CDR2 YSYEKL. Trimming at V came to 0 bases and at J to 7 bases, leaving 8 bases not matched to a gene. This CDR3 contains 16 residues. This chain's CDR3 is CASSQELASGSNEQFF. The CDR3 DNA reads as TGCGCCAGCAGCCAAGAACTTGCTAGCGGGTCTAATGAGCAGTTCTTC.

In this sample, this clonotype turned up a few times. V is TRBV3-1 and J is TRBJ2-5; D gene uncertain. The J call may be in error: the DNA end matches TRBJ2-7 better. This CDR3 comprises 12 residues. Germline V gene data show CDR1 as LGHDT and CDR2 as YNNKEL (reference sequence). The CDR3 loop is CASSLTNGEQYF. The CDR3 bases are TGTGCCAGCAGTCTTACAAACGGCGAGCAGTACTTC.

This clonotype was counted between two and nine times. The chain has TRBV10-3 and TRBJ1-2; 7 bases line up with TRBD1. The CDR3 has 14 amino acids. Looked up from germline, CDR1 is ENHRY and CDR2 is SYGVKD. J gave up 1 base and V 7 bases, and 6 bases lay outside the gene matches. CDR3 sequence: CAITLTGLNYGYTF. The CDR3 region has the DNA TGTGCCATCACCCTGACAGGGCTTAACTATGGCTACACCTTC.

Written as DNA, the CDR3 is TGTGCCATCAGTGCCCAGGGAATAGATGGCTACACCTTC. Its translation: CAISAQGIDGYTF. V usage is TRBV10-3 and J usage is TRBJ1-2; the D gene is possibly TRBD1 (5 bases). The V gene lost 4 bases and the J gene lost 6 bases, with 12 bases spanning the gap. The CDR3 consists of 13 residues. CDR1 is ENHRY, CDR2 SYGVKD, per germline.

J is TRBJ1-6 and V is TRBV12-5; D is possibly TRBD1 (5 bases). Germline values: CDR1 LGHNT, CDR2 FRNRAP. This CDR3 region has 14 residues. V dropped 5 bases and J dropped 6 bases, with 11 bases sitting between them. The CDR3 is CASGTGQPNSPLHF. Here the CDR3 DNA reads TGTGCTAGTGGTACCGGACAACCTAATTCACCCCTCCACTTT.

The sample holds one count of this clonotype. V usage is TRBV5-5 and J usage is TRBJ2-2, with TRBD2 matching 7 bases. The CDR3 consists of 15 residues. Per the germline V gene, CDR1 is SGHKS and CDR2 is YYEKEE (reference sequence). Trimming took 7 bases from V and 6 from J; bases not matched to a gene: 12. In DNA, the CDR3 is TGTGCCAGCGACTCATGGGGAGGGATCGCCGGGGAGCTGTTTTTT. Its protein product is CASDSWGGIAGELFF. Combining the CDR3 with reference TRBV5-5 and TRBJ2-2 gives the whole variable domain DAGVTQSPTHLIKTRGQQVTLRCSPISGHKSVSWYQQVLGQGPQFIFQYYEKEERGRGNFPDRFSARQFPNYSSELNVNALLLGDSALYLCASDSWGGIAGELFFGEGSRLTVL.

Comments on this clonotype: A read error may explain this, as a much larger clone is one base away. As DNA, the CDR3 is TGCAGTGCTAGAGGGAGTCTAGCGGGCTTTAATGGGCAGTTCTTC. Amino acid sequence: CSARGSLAGFNGQFF. The J gene is TRBJ2-1, the V gene TRBV20-1; 8 bases agree with TRBD2. Germline CDR1 and CDR2: DFQATT and SNEGSKA (reference sequence). The CDR3 extends over 15 amino acids.

This sequence joins TRBV12-3 or TRBV12-4 and TRBJ2-1; the D is unclear. V was pared by 4 bases and J by 8 bases, with 18 bases between. CDR3 length: 15 residues. The CDR3, as DNA: TGTGCCAGCAGTTCGTCACGCGTCGGGCGGCATGAGCAGTTCTTC. This codes for CASSSSRVGRHEQFF.

This clonotype was seen a few times. The J gene is TRBJ2-4, the V gene TRBV7-2; tentatively, D is TRBD1 (6 bases). The length of the CDR3 is 14 residues. The germline gives CDR1 SGHTA, CDR2 FQGNSA. Trimming removed 0 bases at V and 10 bases at J, with 13 bases between. The CDR3: CASSLAWDQGIQYF. The CDR3 nucleotides read TGTGCCAGCAGCTTAGCTTGGGACCAGGGGATTCAGTACTTC.

The chain couples TRBV4-1 to TRBJ2-5; 7 bases line up with TRBD2. Germline V gene data show CDR1 as MGHRA and CDR2 as YSYEKL. This CDR3 spans 17 amino acids. V was clipped by 1 base and J by 3 bases; unmatched bases: 11. The CDR3 sequence: CASSQVALTGGKETQYF. The DNA for the CDR3 is TGCGCCAGCAGCCAAGTTGCCCTAACGGGAGGTAAAGAGACCCAGTACTTC.

The chain uses TRBV5-1 and TRBJ2-6; D not resolved. The germline CDR1 and CDR2 sequences are SGHRS and YFSETQ. Trimming took 5 bases from V and 2 from J, leaving 14 bases between them. CDR3 length equals 16 residues. The CDR3 here is CASRQEPIPGANVLTF. CDR3 coding DNA: TGCGCCAGCAGACAAGAACCCATCCCTGGGGCCAACGTCCTGACTTTC.

V gene TRBV13 combines with J gene TRBJ1-2; 7 nucleotides match TRBD1. This CDR3 is built from 13 residues. The V and J ends lost 7 bases and 5 bases, in that order; junction bases with no gene match: 7. Germline CDR1 is PRHDT and CDR2 is FYEKMQ (reference sequence). DNA for the CDR3: TGTGCCAGCACCTTCCGGGACAGTTATGGCTACACCTTC. Protein product: CASTFRDSYGYTF.

The rearrangement uses TRBV19 and TRBJ2-5; D perhaps matches TRBD2 (6 bases). CDR3 size: 16 residues. Germline lookup yields CDR1 LNHDA and CDR2 SQIVND (reference sequence). V lost 3 bases to trimming and J lost 1 base, with 15 bases between them. CDR3 bases: TGTGCCAGTAGTATGTACCGAACCGGGGGCCAAGAGACCCAGTACTTC. It yields the protein CASSMYRTGGQETQYF. Combining the CDR3 with reference TRBV19 and TRBJ2-5 gives the whole variable domain DGGITQSPKYLFRKEGQNVTLSCEQNLNHDAMYWYRQDPGQGLRLIYYSQIVNDFQKGDIAEGYSVSREKKESFPLTVTSAQKNPTAFYLCASSMYRTGGQETQYFGPGTRLLVL.

J is TRBJ2-3 and V is TRBV20-1; TRBD2 agrees at 12 bases. The J segment lost 3 bases and the V segment lost 6 bases, leaving 4 bases of the junction unmatched. This CDR3 is built from 14 residues. Germline V gene data show CDR1 as DFQATT and CDR2 as SNEGSKA (reference sequence). The CDR3 protein is CSALGLAGTDTQYF. Here the CDR3 DNA reads TGCAGTGCCCTCGGACTAGCGGGAACAGATACGCAGTATTTT.

V gene TRBV4-1 combines with J gene TRBJ1-5, with a possible D match to TRBD1 (5 bases). Germline-derived CDR1 and CDR2 are MGHRA and YSYEKL. V was pared by 2 bases and J by 4 bases, with 9 bases between. The CDR3 is made up of 14 amino acids. The CDR3 reads CASSQQGLNQPQHF. CDR3 coding DNA: TGCGCCAGCAGCCAACAGGGCCTTAATCAGCCCCAGCATTTT.

V and J are TRBV20-1 and TRBJ1-2; D is unclear. Trimming pared 2 bases from V and 4 bases from J, leaving 14 bases between. The CDR3 totals 14 residues. Germline V lookup: CDR1 DFQATT, CDR2 SNEGSKA (reference sequence). CDR3 nucleotides: TGCAGTGCTAGATTGGAGACGAATTCCTATGGCTACACCTTC. Translated, it gives CSARLETNSYGYTF.